The 29 T cell receptor beta chains below come from one sample, sequenced in a study of blood T cell repertoires in COVID-19. Repertoires were generated with immunoSEQ multiplex PCR, while TCRdb's copy carries only in-frame clones and drops some. Among 140,000 to 150,000 clones listed, roughly 82% were seen once. The sequencing sample was made of peripheral blood. These receptors all stem from a man in his fifties or sixties with active or convalescent COVID-19.

V and J are TRBV19 and TRBJ1-4; D not certain. CDR1 LNHDA and CDR2 SQIVND come from the germline V gene (reference sequence). The CDR3 runs 14 residues. The V and J ends lost 6 bases and 5 bases respectively, with 13 bases between them. CDR3 nucleotide sequence: TGTGCCAGTAGAAACGGGGTTTTAAATGAAAAACTGTTTTTT. The encoded protein is CASRNGVLNEKLFF.

The chain carries TRBV18 and TRBJ1-4; possibly TRBD1 for D (5 bases). CDR1 KGHSH and CDR2 LQKENI come from the germline V gene. V was cut by 3 bases and J by 4 bases, with 9 bases left in between. The CDR3 runs to 14 residues. This chain's CDR3 is CASSPGALNEKLFF. The CDR3 bases are TGTGCCAGCTCACCTGGGGCTCTTAATGAAAAACTGTTTTTT.

The chain recombines TRBV9 with TRBJ2-5; D perhaps matches TRBD2 (6 bases). Germline CDR1 reads SGDLS; CDR2 reads YYNGEE. The CDR3 covers 16 residues. Deletions cut 4 bases from V and 5 bases from J, with 21 bases between. As DNA, the CDR3 is TGTGCCAGCAGCTACGGGGGAGCCAACCCCAGGGAGACCCAGTACTTC. Amino acids: CASSYGGANPRETQYF.

The rearrangement joins TRBV7-2 to TRBJ2-3, with no clear D. The V gene lost 5 bases and the J gene lost 2 bases, with 11 bases spanning the gap. The CDR3 runs to 14 residues. Germline values: CDR1 SGHTA, CDR2 FQGNSA. The CDR3 nucleotides are TGTGCCAGCAGCAGTGACTGGTTCACAGATACGCAGTATTTT. It yields the protein CASSSDWFTDTQYF. The entire variable domain, with the rest obtained from reference TRBV7-2 and TRBJ2-3, is as follows: GAGVSQSPSNKVTEKGKDVELRCDPISGHTALYWYRQSLGQGLEFLIYFQGNSAPDKSGLPSDRFSAERTGGSVSTLTIQRTQQEDSAVYLCASSSDWFTDTQYFGPGTRLTVL.

V and J are TRBV3-1 (or the pseudogene TRBV3-2) and TRBJ1-1; TRBD1 matches at 10 bases. Per the germline V gene, CDR1 is LGHDT and CDR2 is YNNKEL (reference sequence). This CDR3 has 15 amino acids. Losses at the gene ends were 5 bases for V and 1 base for J; bases not matched to a gene: 4. The CDR3, as DNA: TGTGCCAGCAGCGGATGGACAGGGGGGAACACTGAAGCTTTCTTT. It specifies CASSGWTGGNTEAFF.

The V and J genes are TRBV5-8 and TRBJ2-7, with 9 bases matching TRBD1. V trimming: 6 bases; J trimming: 3 bases; junction bases outside the gene matches: 4. The CDR3 runs to 13 residues. Germline V gives CDR1 SGHTS, CDR2 YDEGEE. This CDR3 reads CASTRTGVYEQYF. CDR3 in DNA: TGTGCCAGCACCCGGACAGGGGTCTACGAGCAGTACTTC.

This chain uses TRBV5-6 with TRBJ1-5; D call uncertain. There are 12 residues in the CDR3. V lost 2 bases and J lost 6, with 6 bases in between. The germline V gene has CDR1 SGHDT and CDR2 YYEEEE. This CDR3 is CASSLRAQPQHF. The CDR3 region has the DNA TGTGCCAGCAGCTTACGCGCTCAGCCCCAGCATTTT.

The chain carries TRBV27 and TRBJ1-3; TRBD1 matches 7 bases. With 3 bases clipped from V and 0 bases from J, the junction kept 2 bases outside the gene matches. Germline CDR1 reads MNHEY; CDR2 reads SMNVEV (reference sequence). The CDR3 totals 15 residues. The CDR3 DNA sequence: TGTGCCAGCAGTTTGGCAGGGGGCTCTGGAAACACCATATATTTT. Translating gives CASSLAGGSGNTIYF.

The rearrangement links TRBV6-2 or TRBV6-3 to TRBJ1-5, with 7 bases aligning to TRBD1. Per germline, CDR1 MNHEY and CDR2 SVGEGT. There are 14 residues in the CDR3. V was pared by 5 bases and J by 4 bases, with 5 bases of the junction left unmatched. The chain's CDR3 is CASSHQQGNQPQHF. In nucleotides, the CDR3 is TGTGCCAGCAGTCACCAACAGGGGAATCAGCCCCAGCATTTT.

This rearrangement joins TRBV2 to TRBJ2-1, with 10 bases matching TRBD2. Trimming removed 6 bases from V and 5 bases from J; junction bases left unmatched: 7. The CDR3 is 15 amino acids. The germline CDR1 and CDR2 sequences are SNHLY and FYNNEI. The CDR3 reads CASSGASGGNNEQFF. CDR3 in DNA: TGTGCCAGCAGCGGAGCTAGCGGGGGCAACAATGAGCAGTTCTTC.

The gene calls are TRBV13 and TRBJ1-3; D not certain. The CDR3 consists of 15 residues. Germline loops: CDR1 PRHDT, CDR2 FYEKMQ (reference sequence). V lost 5 bases and J lost 0, with 11 bases in between. In DNA, the CDR3 is TGTGCCAGCAGCATTTACAGCCACTCTGGAAACACCATATATTTT. This codes for CASSIYSHSGNTIYF. Full variable domain (outside the CDR3, taken from reference TRBV13 and TRBJ1-3): AAGVIQSPRHLIKEKRETATLKCYPIPRHDTVYWYQQGPGQDPQFLISFYEKMQSDKGSIPDRFSAQQFSDYHSELNMSSLELGDSALYFCASSIYSHSGNTIYFGEGSWLTVV.

The rearrangement joins TRBV2 to TRBJ1-1; perhaps TRBD1 as D (6 bases). Trimming shortened V by 6 bases and J by 0 bases, and 11 bases separated the two germline ends. The CDR3 length is 14 residues. CDR1 and CDR2 (germline): SNHLY, FYNNEI. The CDR3 region is CASSGQRLNTEAFF. The CDR3 region has the DNA TGTGCCAGCAGCGGACAGAGACTGAACACTGAAGCTTTCTTT. Full variable domain (rest looked up from reference TRBV2 and TRBJ1-1): EPEVTQTPSHQVTQMGQEVILRCVPISNHLYFYWYRQILGQKVEFLVSFYNNEISEKSEIFDDQFSVERPDGSNFTLKIRSTKLEDSAMYFCASSGQRLNTEAFFGQGTRLTVV.

This clone showed up just once. This chain links TRBV19 with TRBJ1-4; 10 nucleotides agree with TRBD1. The germline V gene encodes CDR1 LNHDA and CDR2 SQIVND (reference sequence). The junction had 6 bases not matched to a gene; V was cut back by 3 bases and J by 2 bases. The CDR3 extends over 17 amino acids. The CDR3 loop reads CASSIPGQGGTNEKLFF. CDR3 DNA: TGTGCCAGTAGTATTCCCGGACAGGGGGGCACTAATGAAAAACTGTTTTTT.

There are a few counts of this clone. The chain joins TRBV6-2 or TRBV6-3 to TRBJ1-2, with 7 bases matching TRBD1. CDR1 and CDR2 (germline): MNHEY, SVGEGT. Trimming removed 4 bases from V and 4 bases from J; junction bases left unmatched: 9. The CDR3 spans 15 residues. Here the CDR3 reads CASSSPGQAAYGYTF. CDR3 nucleotides: TGTGCCAGCAGTTCCCCCGGACAGGCTGCCTATGGCTACACCTTC.

The chain couples TRBV11-2 to TRBJ2-3; TRBD2 aligns across 9 bases. V lost 6 bases and J lost 2; bases outside the gene matches: 12. Germline assignment: CDR1 SGHAT and CDR2 FQNNGV. This CDR3 contains 17 residues. CDR3 region: CASSRGGSGGYTDTQYF. In DNA form, the CDR3 reads TGTGCCAGCAGTCGTGGTGGTAGCGGGGGATACACAGATACGCAGTATTTT.

CDR3 bases: TGTGCCAGCAGCCGGACAGGGGGCGCGGGGGAGCTGTTTTTT. This gives the protein CASSRTGGAGELFF. This rearrangement joins TRBV7-9 to TRBJ2-2; 11 bases map to TRBD1. J was trimmed by 8 bases and V by 5 bases; bases with no gene match: 4. Germline assignment: CDR1 SEHNR and CDR2 FQNEAQ (reference sequence). The length of the CDR3 is 14 residues. The full variable domain, rest sourced from reference TRBV7-9 and TRBJ2-2, is DTGVSQNPRHKITKRGQNVTFRCDPISEHNRLYWYRQTLGQGPEFLTYFQNEAQLEKSRLLSDRFSAERPKGSFSTLEIQRTEQGDSAMYLCASSRTGGAGELFFGEGSRLTVL.

The CDR3 nucleotides are TGTGCCAGCTCTGAAGCGGGAGGTAGATCCGAGCAGTACGTC. Its translation is CASSEAGGRSEQYV. The chain joins TRBV18 to TRBJ2-7; 9 positions match TRBD2. Germline assignment: CDR1 KGHSH and CDR2 LQKENI. V lost 6 bases to trimming and J lost 6 bases; unmatched junction nucleotides: 9. The CDR3 loop spans 14 amino acids.

The V call is TRBV30, the J call TRBJ2-7; perhaps D is TRBD1 or TRBD2 (5 bases each). CDR3 length equals 13 residues. Trimming removed 5 bases at V and 2 bases at J, with 13 bases between. From germline, CDR1 is GTSNPN and CDR2 SVGIG (reference sequence). The CDR3 DNA reads TGTGCCTGGGGACTCCCGACAGCCTACGAGCAGTACTTC. This gives the protein CAWGLPTAYEQYF.

The chain is built from TRBV4-2 and TRBJ2-1; 9 bases align to TRBD2. Trimming at V came to 3 bases and at J to 5 bases, leaving 5 bases not matched to a gene. The CDR3 contains 15 residues. In germline, CDR1 is LGHNA, CDR2 YNFKEQ. The CDR3 DNA sequence: TGTGCCAGCAGCCAGGCTAGCGGGGACAACAATGAGCAGTTCTTC. Its translation is CASSQASGDNNEQFF.

This clone was detected only once. The V call is TRBV18, the J call TRBJ2-7, with 10 bases identical to TRBD1. The V gene's germline CDR1 is KGHSH and CDR2 LQKENI. The CDR3 totals 15 residues. The V and J ends lost 4 bases and 7 bases, in that order; junction bases with no gene match: 10. The CDR3 spells CASSQTGTGVEEQYF. The CDR3 DNA reads TGTGCCAGCTCACAGACCGGGACAGGGGTCGAAGAGCAGTACTTC. Based on the CDR3 plus reference TRBV18 and TRBJ2-7, the full variable domain is NAGVMQNPRHLVRRRGQEARLRCSPMKGHSHVYWYRQLPEEGLKFMVYLQKENIIDESGMPKERFSAEFPKEGPSILRIQQVVRGDSAAYFCASSQTGTGVEEQYFGPGTRLTVT.

The chain links TRBV30 to TRBJ1-2; 8 bases match TRBD1. The CDR3 loop spans 14 amino acids. Trimming removed 1 base from V and 8 bases from J; junction bases left unmatched: 9. The germline gives CDR1 GTSNPN, CDR2 SVGIG (reference sequence). In DNA, the CDR3 is TGTGCCTGGAGTGCTCCCCGGACAGGGTGGGGCTACACCTTC. This codes for CAWSAPRTGWGYTF.

The V call is TRBV19, the J call TRBJ2-1; 9 positions match TRBD2. From germline, CDR1 is LNHDA and CDR2 SQIVND (reference sequence). The CDR3 sequence is 16 residues long. V lost 6 bases and J lost 2; bases outside the gene matches: 8. The CDR3 bases are TGTGCCAGTAGAAGACTAGCGGAGCTTGCCTACAATGAGCAGTTCTTC. Encoded protein: CASRRLAELAYNEQFF.

V gene TRBV11-3 combines with J gene TRBJ2-5; D uncertain. Germline CDR1 SGHNT, CDR2 YENEEA. The ends were cut back, 2 bases at V and 5 bases at J, with 3 bases in the middle. The CDR3 totals 11 residues. The CDR3 loop reads CASSLRETQYF. DNA of the CDR3: TGTGCCAGCAGCTTACGGGAGACCCAGTACTTC.

V gene TRBV6-5 combines with J gene TRBJ2-1; 8 positions agree with TRBD2. The CDR3 is 13 residues long. Germline CDR1 MNHEY, CDR2 SVGAGI. With 8 bases clipped from V and 4 bases from J, the junction kept 4 bases outside the gene matches. For the CDR3, the DNA is TGTGCCAGCGGAACTAGCGGATACAATGAGCAGTTCTTC. This translates into CASGTSGYNEQFF.

The gene calls are TRBV24-1 and TRBJ2-2, with D hard to call. The CDR3 sequence is 12 residues long. The germline V gene has CDR1 KGHDR and CDR2 SFDVKD. The V and J ends lost 4 bases and 4 bases respectively, with 3 bases between them. The CDR3 nucleotides are TGTGCCACCAGTGAGAGCACCGGGGAGCTGTTTTTT. It codes for CATSESTGELFF.

This clone was counted between two and nine times. J is TRBJ1-2 and V is TRBV12-3 or TRBV12-4; possible D gene TRBD1, 5 bases. V was cut by 7 bases and J by 5 bases, with 11 bases left in between. This CDR3 comprises 12 residues. CDR3 loop: CASTGGGYGYTF. The CDR3 region has the DNA TGTGCCAGCACCGGGGGTGGGTATGGCTACACCTTC.

The chain couples TRBV5-1 to TRBJ2-5; the D is unclear. The CDR3 runs 14 residues. Per the germline V gene, CDR1 is SGHRS and CDR2 is YFSETQ. V gave up 1 base and J gave up 4 bases, with 11 bases separating them. CDR3 protein: CASSLTAVGETQYF. The DNA for the CDR3 is TGCGCCAGCAGCTTGACAGCCGTCGGAGAGACCCAGTACTTC.

The chain links TRBV25-1 to TRBJ1-1; D is uncertain. This CDR3 has 11 residues. The V end lost 1 base, the J end lost 6 bases, and 3 bases lay between the germline ends. CDR1 and CDR2 from the germline V gene are MGHDK and SYGVNS. CDR3 in DNA: TGTGCCAGCAGTGAATTCGCTGAAGCTTTCTTT. The encoded protein is CASSEFAEAFF. The full variable domain, rest sourced from reference TRBV25-1 and TRBJ1-1, is EADIYQTPRYLVIGTGKKITLECSQTMGHDKMYWYQQDPGMELHLIHYSYGVNSTEKGDLSSESTVSRIRTEHFPLTLESARPSHTSQYLCASSEFAEAFFGQGTRLTVV.

A single count supports this clone. The J gene is TRBJ1-2, the V gene TRBV6-2 or TRBV6-3, with 7 nucleotides matching TRBD1. The CDR3 has 13 residues. Germline V gives CDR1 MNHEY, CDR2 SVGEGT. Germline trimming cut 6 bases from V and 3 bases from J; bases unmatched to any gene: 4. In nucleotides, the CDR3 is TGTGCCAGCAGCCCCGGACAGGACTATGGCTACACCTTC. This translates into CASSPGQDYGYTF.